Below, 32 T cell receptor beta chains from the same sample are listed, as sequenced in a study of PD-1 blockade in classical Hodgkin lymphoma. Only in-frame clones appear in the TCRdb table, and some are missing; sequencing was by immunoSEQ multiplex PCR. The table shows 12,000 or so clones, with roughly 80% occurring only once. Each patient's relapse followed autologous stem cell transplantation, and brentuximab vedotin exposure varied. Isolated CD8+ T cells were derived from thawed PBMCs through magnetic negative selection. Material: CD8+ T cells from blood, obtained at baseline. The receptors here all came from a human donor with classical Hodgkin lymphoma.

The chain is built from TRBV5-6 and TRBJ2-2; no firm D call. This CDR3 has 12 residues. Germline V gene data show CDR1 as SGHDT and CDR2 as YYEEEE. The V gene lost 1 base and the J gene lost 5 bases, with 3 bases spanning the gap. The CDR3 is CASSLLTGELFF. CDR3 in DNA: TGTGCCAGCAGCTTGTTGACCGGGGAGCTGTTTTTT.

V and J are TRBV19 and TRBJ1-5; D call uncertain. The CDR3 sequence is 12 residues long. With 1 base removed from V and 12 bases from J, the gap between germline ends came to 10 bases. From germline, CDR1 is LNHDA and CDR2 SQIVND (reference sequence). CDR3 residues: CASSIGPENQHF. The DNA of the CDR3 is TGTGCCAGTAGTATAGGACCGGAAAACCAGCATTTT.

This rearrangement joins TRBV28 to TRBJ2-1; D is perhaps TRBD2 (7 bases). The germline CDR1 and CDR2 sequences are MDHEN and SYDVKM. Trimming removed 5 bases from V and 2 bases from J, with 16 bases in between. This CDR3 is built from 16 residues. In DNA, the CDR3 is TGTGCCAGCAGTATTTTAGGCGGGGGCACCTACAATGAGCAGTTCTTC. Translation: CASSILGGGTYNEQFF. Using reference TRBV28 and TRBJ2-1 for the parts outside the CDR3, the full variable domain is DVKVTQSSRYLVKRTGEKVFLECVQDMDHENMFWYRQDPGLGLRLIYFSYDVKMKEKGDIPEGYSVSREKKERFSLILESASTNQTSMYLCASSILGGGTYNEQFFGPGTRLTVL.

The chain joins TRBV19 to TRBJ2-1; tentatively, D is TRBD1 (5 bases). The CDR3 contains 12 residues. The ends were cut back, 4 bases at V and 7 bases at J, with 8 bases in the middle. CDR1 is LNHDA and CDR2 is SQIVND in the germline V gene (reference sequence). CDR3 region: CASSTTANEQFF. Written as DNA, the CDR3 is TGTGCCAGTAGTACGACAGCTAATGAGCAGTTCTTC.

This sequence joins TRBV14 and TRBJ2-1; D may match TRBD1 or TRBD2 (6 bases each). The V gene lost 4 bases and the J gene lost 8 bases, with 12 bases spanning the gap. Germline V gene data show CDR1 as SGHDN and CDR2 as FVKESK. This CDR3 region has 13 residues. CDR3 nucleotide sequence: TGTGCCAGCAGCCTCGACGGGGGCGATGAGCAGTTCTTC. It is translated as CASSLDGGDEQFF.

V gene TRBV5-4 combines with J gene TRBJ2-7; D is possibly TRBD1 (5 bases). Germline CDR1 and CDR2: SGHNT and YYREEE (reference sequence). The ends were cut back, 4 bases at V and 2 bases at J, with 16 bases in the middle. The CDR3 sequence is 15 residues long. CDR3 sequence reads: CASSPSRTSPYEQYF. Written as DNA, the CDR3 is TGTGCCAGCAGCCCCTCTCGGACAAGCCCCTACGAGCAGTACTTC.

The rearrangement uses TRBV28 and TRBJ1-2, with 10 bases that match TRBD1. V shed 6 bases, J shed 4 bases, and the junction held 5 bases outside the gene matches. The germline V gene encodes CDR1 MDHEN and CDR2 SYDVKM. This CDR3 comprises 14 residues. The CDR3 DNA sequence: TGTGCCAGCAGGAGACAGGGGGCGACCTATGGCTACACCTTC. Its translation is CASRRQGATYGYTF.

Worth noting for this clone: The junction shows a germline mismatch at one end, possibly a read error. The V and J genes are TRBV9 and TRBJ2-7; the match to TRBD2 covers 10 bases. CDR3 size: 16 residues. Germline CDR1 SGDLS, CDR2 YYNGEE. The DNA for the CDR3 is TGTGCCAGCAGCCCAACTCGGACTAGCGGATCCTACAAGCAGTACTTC. Protein: CASSPTRTSGSYKQYF. Looking up the rest from reference TRBV9 and TRBJ2-7 gives the full variable domain: DSGVTQTPKHLITATGQRVTLRCSPRSGDLSVYWYQQSLDQGLQFLIQYYNGEERAKGNILERFSAQQFPDLHSELNLSSLELGDSALYFCASSPTRTSGSYKQYFGPGTRLTVT.

This chain links TRBV6-5 with TRBJ1-2; D gene uncertain. CDR1 and CDR2 from the germline V gene are MNHEY and SVGAGI. The CDR3 spans 12 residues. The CDR3 spells CGTRSSNYGYTF. CDR3 DNA: TGTGGGACTAGATCCTCTAACTATGGCTACACCTTC.

The rearrangement links TRBV5-8 to TRBJ2-7, with D perhaps matching TRBD2 (6 bases). Germline CDR1 and CDR2: SGHTS and YDEGEE. The CDR3 has 15 amino acids. Between the trimmed V and J ends, which lost 1 base and 6 bases, there was a span of 17 bases. The CDR3 bases are TGTGCCAGCAGCTTGTCGGAGGGCCCGGTTGGCGAGCAGTACTTC. It encodes CASSLSEGPVGEQYF.

The chain joins TRBV25-1 to TRBJ1-1; TRBD1 agrees at 9 bases. CDR1 and CDR2 (germline): MGHDK, SYGVNS. V was clipped by 8 bases and J by 3 bases; unmatched bases: 10. The CDR3 sequence is 15 residues long. This CDR3 is CASSTPGQGDTEAFF. The CDR3 DNA sequence: TGTGCCAGCTCAACTCCGGGACAGGGTGACACTGAAGCTTTCTTT.

This chain links TRBV28 with TRBJ2-7; no definite D call. Germline V gives CDR1 MDHEN, CDR2 SYDVKM. The V and J ends lost 3 bases and 4 bases respectively, with 4 bases between them. This CDR3 is 11 amino acids long. In DNA, the CDR3 is TGTGCCAGCAGTTTTAATTACGAGCAGTACTTC. This codes for CASSFNYEQYF.

The V gene is TRBV30, the J gene TRBJ2-1; no clear D gene. The CDR3 is 13 residues long. V gave up 0 bases and J gave up 1 base, with 4 bases separating them. Per the germline V gene, CDR1 is GTSNPN and CDR2 is SVGIG (reference sequence). CDR3 residues: CAWSVFSYNEQFF. CDR3 nucleotides: TGTGCCTGGAGTGTTTTTTCCTACAATGAGCAGTTCTTC. Full variable domain (outside the CDR3, taken from reference TRBV30 and TRBJ2-1): SQTIHQWPATLVQPVGSPLSLECTVEGTSNPNLYWYRQAAGRGLQLLFYSVGIGQISSEVPQNLSASRPQDRQFILSSKKLLLSDSGFYLCAWSVFSYNEQFFGPGTRLTVL.

The chain couples TRBV2 to TRBJ2-1; 8 bases align to TRBD2. Germline V gene sequence: CDR1 SNHLY, CDR2 FYNNEI. Trimming took 4 bases from V and 9 from J; bases not matched to a gene: 14. The CDR3 covers 16 residues. CDR3 nucleotides: TGTGCCAGCAGTGCCGCAGAAGCGGGAGATGACGGTGAGCAGTTCTTC. Amino acids: CASSAAEAGDDGEQFF.

The chain recombines TRBV28 with TRBJ2-7; 9 bases agree with TRBD1. The CDR3 totals 19 residues. The V gene end was trimmed by 4 bases and the J gene end by 12 bases; junction bases not matched to a gene: 28. The germline V gene has CDR1 MDHEN and CDR2 SYDVKM. CDR3 DNA: TGTGCCAGCAGTTCATATATTGGCGTTTTGGACAGGGGACCCTCTGCCGGGTACTTC. Its translation is CASSSYIGVLDRGPSAGYF.

The chain is built from TRBV29-1 and TRBJ1-2, with D possibly matching TRBD1 (5 bases). Germline CDR1 SQVTM, CDR2 ANQGSEA. This CDR3 has 14 amino acids. Trimming removed 1 base from V and 6 bases from J, with 15 bases in between. The CDR3 DNA reads as TGCAGCGTTGAAGGAGGGGTAGGGAGTGATGGCTACACCTTC. It specifies CSVEGGVGSDGYTF. Full variable domain (missing parts from reference TRBV29-1 and TRBJ1-2): SAVISQKPSRDICQRGTSLTIQCQVDSQVTMMFWYRQQPGQSLTLIATANQGSEATYESGFVIDKFPISRPNLTFSTLTVSNMSPEDSSIYLCSVEGGVGSDGYTFGSGTRLTVV.

V and J are TRBV30 and TRBJ2-3; D not resolved. The CDR3 is 13 residues long. Trimming took off 0 bases at V and 3 bases at J, with 7 bases between the two ends. Germline CDR1 reads GTSNPN; CDR2 reads SVGIG (reference sequence). In DNA form, the CDR3 reads TGTGCCTGGAGTGTATTCCCGACAGATACGCAGTATTTT. The encoded protein is CAWSVFPTDTQYF.

The rearrangement uses TRBV4-1 and TRBJ2-1; 9 nucleotides align to TRBD2. V was clipped by 2 bases and J by 7 bases; unmatched bases: 9. CDR1 is MGHRA and CDR2 is YSYEKL in the germline V gene. The CDR3 length is 16 residues. Written as DNA, the CDR3 is TGCGCCAGCAGCCAATTTGAGGCGGGAGGGGATAATGAGCAGTTCTTC. Its protein product is CASSQFEAGGDNEQFF.

This chain uses TRBV18 with TRBJ2-3; the match to TRBD2 covers 11 bases. CDR3 length: 20 amino acids. Germline CDR1 and CDR2: KGHSH and LQKENI. V gave up 4 bases and J gave up 0 bases; unmatched junction bases: 15. As DNA, the CDR3 is TGTGCCAGCTCACTAGGATGGGGGACTAGCGGAAAAGCTAGCACAGATACGCAGTATTTT. Translation: CASSLGWGTSGKASTDTQYF. Combining the CDR3 with reference TRBV18 and TRBJ2-3 gives the whole variable domain NAGVMQNPRHLVRRRGQEARLRCSPMKGHSHVYWYRQLPEEGLKFMVYLQKENIIDESGMPKERFSAEFPKEGPSILRIQQVVRGDSAAYFCASSLGWGTSGKASTDTQYFGPGTRLTVL.

The chain carries TRBV13 and TRBJ2-3; D remains ambiguous. Trimming removed 0 bases from V and 1 base from J, with 2 bases in between. The germline CDR1 and CDR2 sequences are PRHDT and FYEKMQ (reference sequence). The CDR3 runs to 13 residues. DNA of the CDR3: TGTGCCAGCAGCTTAGGGGGCACAGATACGCAGTATTTT. Its translation is CASSLGGTDTQYF. Drawing the rest from reference TRBV13 and TRBJ2-3, the complete variable domain is AAGVIQSPRHLIKEKRETATLKCYPIPRHDTVYWYQQGPGQDPQFLISFYEKMQSDKGSIPDRFSAQQFSDYHSELNMSSLELGDSALYFCASSLGGTDTQYFGPGTRLTVL.

The CDR3 reads CASSQRTGVGTEAFF. Written as DNA, the CDR3 is TGCGCCAGCAGCCAACGCACAGGGGTTGGAACTGAAGCTTTCTTT. This chain joins TRBV4-1 and TRBJ1-1; 7 bases match TRBD1. This CDR3 is built from 15 residues. V trimming: 2 bases; J trimming: 5 bases; junction bases outside the gene matches: 8. CDR1 is MGHRA and CDR2 is YSYEKL in the germline V gene.

This clone was seen only a few times. The chain links TRBV2 to TRBJ2-7; D assignment may be TRBD1 or TRBD2 (5 bases each). Trimming stripped 4 bases from V and 7 bases from J, with 5 bases between. Germline CDR1 is SNHLY and CDR2 is FYNNEI. CDR3 length: 10 amino acids. The CDR3: CASSGGEQYF. In DNA, the CDR3 is TGTGCCAGCAGTGGGGGGGAGCAGTACTTC.

Only one count was recorded for this clone. The gene calls are TRBV21-1 and TRBJ2-7; the tabulated D call, TRBD2, remains unverified against the DNA. TRBV21-1 is a recognized pseudogene. The CDR3 covers 16 residues. CDR3 DNA: TGTGCCAGCAGCAAAGGAGGGGGGACTAGAACCTACGAGCAGTACTTC. It translates to CASSKGGGTRTYEQYF.

This CDR3 reads CASSGISGGGSYEQYF. The DNA for the CDR3 is TGCGCCAGCAGTGGGATAAGCGGGGGTGGCTCCTACGAGCAGTACTTC. V gene TRBV10-1 combines with J gene TRBJ2-7; the match to TRBD2 covers 8 bases. Per the germline V gene, CDR1 is WNHNN and CDR2 is SYGVQD (reference sequence). The V gene end was trimmed by 4 bases and the J gene end by 0 bases; junction bases not matched to a gene: 8. This CDR3 has 16 amino acids.

The chain links TRBV30 to TRBJ2-3; 10 nucleotides line up with TRBD2. After removal of 1 base from V and 4 bases from J, the junction contained 5 bases not matched to a gene. Germline CDR1 GTSNPN, CDR2 SVGIG (reference sequence). This CDR3 region has 15 residues. CDR3 region: CAWSDSGTSADTQYF. The DNA of the CDR3 is TGTGCCTGGAGTGACTCCGGGACTAGCGCAGATACGCAGTATTTT.

This chain's CDR3 is CASSIEGGLDYNEQFF. The CDR3 bases are TGTGCCAGTAGTATAGAAGGCGGACTAGACTACAATGAGCAGTTCTTC. This chain connects TRBV19 to TRBJ2-1; 7 bases line up with TRBD2. The CDR3 is 16 amino acids. Germline V gene data show CDR1 as LNHDA and CDR2 as SQIVND (reference sequence). Trimming cost V 0 bases and J 3 bases; bases outside gene matches: 5.

The genes are TRBV28 and TRBJ1-2; tentative D call: TRBD1 (5 bases). CDR1 and CDR2 (germline): MDHEN, SYDVKM. The V gene lost 4 bases and the J gene lost 6 bases, with 21 bases spanning the gap. The CDR3 runs 16 residues. The CDR3 protein is CASSSTLWGAAHGYTF. As DNA, the CDR3 is TGTGCCAGCAGTTCCACTTTGTGGGGCGCCGCGCATGGCTACACCTTC.

The chain employs TRBV2 and TRBJ2-7; no definite D call. This CDR3 has 10 amino acids. The ends were cut back, 7 bases at V and 6 bases at J, with 7 bases in the middle. Germline CDR1 SNHLY, CDR2 FYNNEI. The CDR3 nucleotides are TGTGCCAGCACGACTCTCGAGCAGTACTTC. Translation: CASTTLEQYF.

The chain employs TRBV6-6 and TRBJ1-1, with D uncertain. The germline CDR1 and CDR2 sequences are MNHNY and SVGAGI (reference sequence). This CDR3 has 12 amino acids. Trimming pared 6 bases from V and 1 base from J, leaving 6 bases between. The CDR3 bases are TGTGCCAGCAGGGCAGGGAACACTGAAGCTTTCTTT. Amino acid sequence: CASRAGNTEAFF.

The chain couples TRBV19 to TRBJ2-3; D remains ambiguous. V lost 0 bases to trimming and J lost 10 bases, with 11 bases between them. This CDR3 contains 13 residues. Germline V gene lookup returns CDR1 LNHDA and CDR2 SQIVND (reference sequence). CDR3 sequence (DNA): TGTGCCAGTAGTATAGATCCCACCAATTCGCAGTATTTT. As protein: CASSIDPTNSQYF.

The chain couples TRBV7-9 to TRBJ2-3; TRBD1 aligns across 10 bases. Unmatched junction bases numbered 7, after V lost 3 bases and J lost 4 bases. Germline lookup yields CDR1 SEHNR and CDR2 FQNEAQ (reference sequence). CDR3 length equals 16 residues. In nucleotides, the CDR3 is TGTGCCAGCAGCTTGGGACAGGGGCCCCCCGCAGATACGCAGTATTTT. This codes for CASSLGQGPPADTQYF.

This clone turned up a few times. DNA of the CDR3: TGTGCCAGTAGTACGCTCGACTACAATGAGCAGTTCTTC. It is translated as CASSTLDYNEQFF. The chain uses TRBV19 and TRBJ2-1, with D unclear. The germline V gene encodes CDR1 LNHDA and CDR2 SQIVND (reference sequence). V was pared by 4 bases and J by 3 bases, with 7 bases between. There are 13 residues in the CDR3.